The rows below give T cell receptor beta chains drawn from one sample of a study of blood T cell repertoires in COVID-19. Method: immunoSEQ multiplex PCR; TCRdb's copy keeps in-frame clones and lacks some. The sample records about 120,000 clones, less than 90% being singletons. The specimen was peripheral blood. These receptors originate from a man in his thirties or forties with acute or convalescent COVID-19. Both conserved end residues are part of each CDR3. Fields, in order: J gene, clone size, V gene, D gene, CDR3 protein, CDR3 DNA. The D gene is left open where the match is weak. Size tells how often a clone was seen (once, few, many) or the class of an expanded clone, and some rows leave it out.

TRBJ2-5 | once | TRBV19 | TRBD2 | CASSSLTSGAEETQYF | TGTGCCAGTAGTTCACTGACTAGCGGGGCAGAAGAGACCCAGTACTTC
TRBJ1-1 | . | TRBV5-4 | . | CASSLAVNTEAFF | TGTGCCAGCAGCTTGGCCGTGAACACTGAAGCTTTCTTT
TRBJ2-7 | . | TRBV6-2/TRBV6-3 | . | CASSSLTGATYEQYF | TGTGCCAGCAGTTCCTTAACGGGAGCAACCTACGAGCAGTACTTC
TRBJ2-1 | . | TRBV5-1 | TRBD2 | CASSFERLAGGEQFF | TGCGCCAGCAGCTTCGAGCGACTAGCGGGCGGGGAGCAGTTCTTC
TRBJ2-7 | . | TRBV14 | . | CASTSQATTEQYF | TGTGCCAGCACCTCACAAGCGACTACCGAGCAGTACTTC
TRBJ2-5 | . | TRBV4-1 | . | CASSQAGQGETQYF | TGCGCCAGCAGCCAAGCGGGGCAGGGGGAGACCCAGTACTTC
TRBJ1-2 | . | TRBV6-2/TRBV6-3 | TRBD1 | CASSSRDSYGYTF | TGTGCCAGCAGTTCGCGGGACAGCTATGGCTACACCTTC
TRBJ1-2 | . | TRBV6-2/TRBV6-3 | . | CASSAIQGDYYGYTF | TGTGCCAGCAGTGCAATACAGGGTGATTACTATGGCTACACCTTC
TRBJ2-1 | . | TRBV10-1 | TRBD2 | CASSDTGTSGSTSSRQFF | TGCGCCAGCAGTGACACCGGGACTAGCGGGAGTACAAGCAGTCGGCAGTTCTTC
TRBJ2-4 | . | TRBV21-1 | . | CASSKNWLRGKVFLAKNIQYF | TGTGCCAGCAGCAAAAACTGGCTAAGGGGCAAGGTATTCTTAGCCAAAAACATTCAGTACTTC
TRBJ2-3 | . | TRBV10-1 | TRBD2 | CASSPSGDRTDTQYF | TGCGCCAGCAGCCCTAGCGGGGACCGCACAGATACGCAGTATTTT
TRBJ2-3 | . | TRBV5-1 | . | CASSTGLPADTQYF | TGCGCCAGCAGCACAGGCTTACCTGCAGATACGCAGTATTTT